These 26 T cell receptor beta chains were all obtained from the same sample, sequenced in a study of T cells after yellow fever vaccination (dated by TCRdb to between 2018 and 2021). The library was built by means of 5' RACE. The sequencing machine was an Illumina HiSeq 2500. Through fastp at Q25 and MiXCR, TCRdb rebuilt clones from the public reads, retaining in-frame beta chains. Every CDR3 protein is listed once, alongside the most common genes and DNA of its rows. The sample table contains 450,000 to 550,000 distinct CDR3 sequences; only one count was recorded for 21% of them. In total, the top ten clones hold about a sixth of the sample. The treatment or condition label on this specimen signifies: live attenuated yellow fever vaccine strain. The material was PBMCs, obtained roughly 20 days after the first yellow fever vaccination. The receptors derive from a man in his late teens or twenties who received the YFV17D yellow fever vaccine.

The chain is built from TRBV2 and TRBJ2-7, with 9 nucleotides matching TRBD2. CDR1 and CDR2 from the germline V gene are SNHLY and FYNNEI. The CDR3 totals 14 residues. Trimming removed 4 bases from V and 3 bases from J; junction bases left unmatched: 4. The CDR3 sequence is CASSGKRGVYEQYF. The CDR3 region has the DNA TGTGCCAGCAGTGGAAAGCGGGGGGTCTACGAGCAGTACTTC.

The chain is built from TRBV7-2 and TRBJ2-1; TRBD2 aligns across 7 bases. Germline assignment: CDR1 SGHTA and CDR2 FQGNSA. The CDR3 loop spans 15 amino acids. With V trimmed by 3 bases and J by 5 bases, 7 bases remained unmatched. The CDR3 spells CASSFGGGLNNEQFF. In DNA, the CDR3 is TGTGCCAGCAGCTTTGGGGGGGGGTTAAACAATGAGCAGTTCTTC.

CDR3 protein: CASSYGIGDTQYF. The CDR3 DNA reads TGCGCCAGCAGCTACGGGATAGGAGATACGCAGTATTTT. The chain links TRBV5-1 to TRBJ2-3, with a possible D match to TRBD2 (5 bases). Trimming stripped 3 bases from V and 5 bases from J, with 10 bases between. Germline V gene sequence: CDR1 SGHRS, CDR2 YFSETQ. The CDR3 contains 13 residues.

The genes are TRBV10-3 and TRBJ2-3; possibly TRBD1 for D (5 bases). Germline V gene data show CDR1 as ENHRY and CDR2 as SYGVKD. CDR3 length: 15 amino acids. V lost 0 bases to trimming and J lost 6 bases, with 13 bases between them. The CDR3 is CAISESGPAGDTQYF. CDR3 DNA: TGTGCCATCAGTGAGTCTGGGCCGGCAGGGGATACGCAGTATTTT.

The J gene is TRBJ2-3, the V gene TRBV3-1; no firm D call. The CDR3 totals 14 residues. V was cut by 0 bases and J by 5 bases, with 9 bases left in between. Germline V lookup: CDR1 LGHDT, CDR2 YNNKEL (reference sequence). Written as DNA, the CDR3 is TGTGCCAGCAGCCAAGATGGCTATGGAGATACGCAGTATTTT. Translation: CASSQDGYGDTQYF.

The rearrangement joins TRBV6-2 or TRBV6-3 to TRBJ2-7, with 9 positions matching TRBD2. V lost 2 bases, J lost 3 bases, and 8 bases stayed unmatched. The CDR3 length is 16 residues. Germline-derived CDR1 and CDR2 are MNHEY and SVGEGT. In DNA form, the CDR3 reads TGTGCCAGCAGTTACCGTGCAGCGGGGGGCTACTACGAGCAGTACTTC. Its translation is CASSYRAAGGYYEQYF.

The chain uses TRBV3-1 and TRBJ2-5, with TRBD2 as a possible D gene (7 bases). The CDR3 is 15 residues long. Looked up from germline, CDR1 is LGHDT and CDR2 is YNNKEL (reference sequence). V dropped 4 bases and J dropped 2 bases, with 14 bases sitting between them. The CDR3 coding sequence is TGTGCCAGCAGCCCAGCAAGGGGGGGACAAGAGACCCAGTACTTC. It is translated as CASSPARGGQETQYF.

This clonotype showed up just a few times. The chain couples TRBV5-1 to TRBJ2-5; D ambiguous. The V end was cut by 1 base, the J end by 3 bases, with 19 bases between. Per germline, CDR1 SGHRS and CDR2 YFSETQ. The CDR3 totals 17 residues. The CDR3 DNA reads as TGCGCCAGCAGCTTGAATCCGGGTCCCCGTCGGGAAGAGACCCAGTACTTC. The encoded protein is CASSLNPGPRREETQYF.

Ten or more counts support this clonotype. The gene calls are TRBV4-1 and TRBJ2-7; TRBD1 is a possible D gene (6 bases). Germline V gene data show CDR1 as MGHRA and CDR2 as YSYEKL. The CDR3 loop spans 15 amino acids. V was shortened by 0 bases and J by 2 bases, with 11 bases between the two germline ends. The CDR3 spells CASSQDRGQPYEQYF. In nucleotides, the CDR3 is TGCGCCAGCAGCCAAGATCGCGGACAGCCCTACGAGCAGTACTTC.

For the CDR3, the DNA is TGTGCCACCAACTCCCAGAGGTATGAGCAGTTCTTC. It codes for CATNSQRYEQFF. The V call is TRBV11-2, the J call TRBJ2-1; D is unresolved. The germline V gene has CDR1 SGHAT and CDR2 FQNNGV. The CDR3 has 12 amino acids. Deletions cut 10 bases from V and 8 bases from J, with 15 bases between.

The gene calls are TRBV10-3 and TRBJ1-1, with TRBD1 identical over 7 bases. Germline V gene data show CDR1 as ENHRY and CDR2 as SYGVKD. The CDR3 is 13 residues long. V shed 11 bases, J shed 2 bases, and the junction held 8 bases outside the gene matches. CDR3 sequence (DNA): TGTGCCGCTCGGGACAGCTTCAACACTGAAGCTTTCTTT. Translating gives CAARDSFNTEAFF.

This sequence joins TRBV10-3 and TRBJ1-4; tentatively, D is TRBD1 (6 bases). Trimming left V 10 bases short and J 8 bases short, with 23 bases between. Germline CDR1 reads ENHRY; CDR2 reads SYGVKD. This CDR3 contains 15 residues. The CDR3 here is CATRSTGGQLEKLFF. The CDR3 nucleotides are TGTGCCACCAGATCTACCGGCGGACAGTTGGAAAAACTGTTTTTT.

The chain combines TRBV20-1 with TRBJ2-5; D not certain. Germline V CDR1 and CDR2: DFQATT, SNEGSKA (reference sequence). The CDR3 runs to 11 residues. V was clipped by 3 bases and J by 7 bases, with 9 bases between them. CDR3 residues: CSARLPGTQYF. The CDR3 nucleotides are TGCAGTGCTAGGCTCCCGGGGACCCAGTACTTC.

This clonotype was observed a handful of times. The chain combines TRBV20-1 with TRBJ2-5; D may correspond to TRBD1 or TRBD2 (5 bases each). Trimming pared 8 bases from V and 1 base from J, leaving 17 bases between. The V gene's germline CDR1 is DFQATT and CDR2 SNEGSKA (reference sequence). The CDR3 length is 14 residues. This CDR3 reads CSRPGTGSQETQYF. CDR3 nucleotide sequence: TGCAGTCGCCCTGGGACGGGCAGCCAAGAGACCCAGTACTTC.

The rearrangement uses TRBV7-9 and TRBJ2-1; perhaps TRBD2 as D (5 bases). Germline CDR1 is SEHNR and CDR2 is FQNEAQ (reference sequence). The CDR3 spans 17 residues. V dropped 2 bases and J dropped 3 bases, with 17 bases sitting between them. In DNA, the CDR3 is TGTGCCAGCAGCTTACCAACCGCTAGCCTAGACTACAATGAGCAGTTCTTC. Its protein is CASSLPTASLDYNEQFF.

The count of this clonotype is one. CDR3 residues: CSVFGQANTGELFF. In nucleotides, the CDR3 is TGCAGCGTTTTCGGACAGGCAAACACCGGGGAGCTGTTTTTT. The chain is built from TRBV29-1 and TRBJ2-2; 7 nucleotides agree with TRBD1. The CDR3 totals 14 residues. Germline-derived CDR1 and CDR2 are SQVTM and ANQGSEA. Unmatched junction bases numbered 5, after V lost 5 bases and J lost 2 bases.

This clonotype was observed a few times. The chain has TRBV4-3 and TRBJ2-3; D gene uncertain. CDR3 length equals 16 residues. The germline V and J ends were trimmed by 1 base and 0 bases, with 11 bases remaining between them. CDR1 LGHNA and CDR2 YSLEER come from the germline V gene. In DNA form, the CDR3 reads TGCGCCAGCAGCCAAGCCGTCATACCTAGCACAGATACGCAGTATTTT. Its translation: CASSQAVIPSTDTQYF.

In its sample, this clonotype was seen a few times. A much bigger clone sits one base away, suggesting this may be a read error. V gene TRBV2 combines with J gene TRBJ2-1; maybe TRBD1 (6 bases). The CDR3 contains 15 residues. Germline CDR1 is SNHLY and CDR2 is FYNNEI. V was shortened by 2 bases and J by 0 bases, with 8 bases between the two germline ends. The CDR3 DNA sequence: TGTGCCAGCAGTGAAACAGGGAGCTCCTACAATGAGCAGTTCTTC. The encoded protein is CASSETGSSYNEQFF. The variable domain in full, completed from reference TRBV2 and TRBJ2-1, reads EPEVTQTPSHQVTQMGQEVILRCVPISNHLYFYWYRQILGQKVEFLVSFYNNEISEKSEIFDDQFSVERPDGSNFTLKIRSTKLEDSAMYFCASSETGSSYNEQFFGPGTRLTVL.

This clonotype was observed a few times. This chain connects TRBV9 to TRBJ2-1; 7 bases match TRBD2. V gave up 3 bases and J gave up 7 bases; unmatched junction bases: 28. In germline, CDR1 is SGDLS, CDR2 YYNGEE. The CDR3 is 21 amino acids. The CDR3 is CASSEGPRWATLYKGGNEQFF. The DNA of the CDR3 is TGTGCCAGCAGCGAAGGGCCTAGGTGGGCGACCCTCTACAAGGGAGGGAATGAGCAGTTCTTC.

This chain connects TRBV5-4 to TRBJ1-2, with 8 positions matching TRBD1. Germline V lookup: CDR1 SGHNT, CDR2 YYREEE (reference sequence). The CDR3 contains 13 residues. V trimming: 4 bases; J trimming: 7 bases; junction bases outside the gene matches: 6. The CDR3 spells CASSAGGAVGYTF. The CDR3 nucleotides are TGTGCCAGCAGCGCAGGGGGCGCGGTTGGCTACACCTTC.

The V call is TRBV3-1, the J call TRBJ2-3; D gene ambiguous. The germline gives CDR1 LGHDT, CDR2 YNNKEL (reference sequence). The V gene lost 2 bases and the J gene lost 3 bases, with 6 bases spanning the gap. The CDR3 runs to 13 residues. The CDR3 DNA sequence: TGTGCCAGCAGCCAAATGGTTACAGATACGCAGTATTTT. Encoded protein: CASSQMVTDTQYF.

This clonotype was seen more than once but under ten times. CDR3 sequence: CASSSLAGAHNEQFF. In nucleotides, the CDR3 is TGTGCCAGCAGTTCACTAGCGGGGGCCCACAATGAGCAGTTCTTC. J is TRBJ2-1 and V is TRBV12-3 or TRBV12-4; 11 bases are shared with TRBD2. The V gene end was trimmed by 4 bases and the J gene end by 5 bases; junction bases not matched to a gene: 4. The CDR3 spans 15 residues.

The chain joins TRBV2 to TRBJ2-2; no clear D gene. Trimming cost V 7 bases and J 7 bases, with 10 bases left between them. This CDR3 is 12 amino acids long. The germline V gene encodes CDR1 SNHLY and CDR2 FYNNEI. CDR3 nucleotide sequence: TGTGCCAGCATCCGAGGTGGCGGGGAGCTGTTTTTT. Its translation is CASIRGGGELFF.

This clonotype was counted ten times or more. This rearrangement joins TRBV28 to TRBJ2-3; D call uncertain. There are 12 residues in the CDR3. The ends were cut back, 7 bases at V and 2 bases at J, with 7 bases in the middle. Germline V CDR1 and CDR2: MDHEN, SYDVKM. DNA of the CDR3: TGTGCCAGCACCAGCTTCACAGATACGCAGTATTTT. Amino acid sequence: CASTSFTDTQYF.

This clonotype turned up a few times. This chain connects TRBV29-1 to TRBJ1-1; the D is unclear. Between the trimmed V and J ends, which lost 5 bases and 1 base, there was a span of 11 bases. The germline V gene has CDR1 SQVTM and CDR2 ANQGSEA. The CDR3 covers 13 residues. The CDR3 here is CSVFGRGNTEAFF. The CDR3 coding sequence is TGCAGCGTTTTTGGACGGGGGAACACTGAAGCTTTCTTT.

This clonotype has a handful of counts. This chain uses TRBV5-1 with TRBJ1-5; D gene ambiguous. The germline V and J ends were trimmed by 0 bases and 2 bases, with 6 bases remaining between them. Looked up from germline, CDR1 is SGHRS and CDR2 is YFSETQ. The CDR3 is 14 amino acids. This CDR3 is CASSLDPGNQPQHF. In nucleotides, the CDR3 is TGCGCCAGCAGCTTGGACCCTGGCAATCAGCCCCAGCATTTT.